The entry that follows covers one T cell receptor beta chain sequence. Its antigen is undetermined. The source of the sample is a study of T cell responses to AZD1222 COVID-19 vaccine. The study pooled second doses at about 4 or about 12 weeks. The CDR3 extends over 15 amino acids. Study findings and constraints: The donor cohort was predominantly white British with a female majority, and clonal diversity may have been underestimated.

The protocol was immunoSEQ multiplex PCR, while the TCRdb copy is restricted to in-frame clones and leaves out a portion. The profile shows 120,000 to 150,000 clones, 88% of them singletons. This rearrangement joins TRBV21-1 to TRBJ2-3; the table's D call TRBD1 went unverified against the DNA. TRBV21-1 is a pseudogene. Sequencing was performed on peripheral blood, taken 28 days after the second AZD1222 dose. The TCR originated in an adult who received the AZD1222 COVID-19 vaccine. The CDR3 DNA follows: TGTGCCAGCAGCCTAGGTCACAGGGGCACTCATACGCAGTATTTT. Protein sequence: CASSLGHRGTHTQYF.